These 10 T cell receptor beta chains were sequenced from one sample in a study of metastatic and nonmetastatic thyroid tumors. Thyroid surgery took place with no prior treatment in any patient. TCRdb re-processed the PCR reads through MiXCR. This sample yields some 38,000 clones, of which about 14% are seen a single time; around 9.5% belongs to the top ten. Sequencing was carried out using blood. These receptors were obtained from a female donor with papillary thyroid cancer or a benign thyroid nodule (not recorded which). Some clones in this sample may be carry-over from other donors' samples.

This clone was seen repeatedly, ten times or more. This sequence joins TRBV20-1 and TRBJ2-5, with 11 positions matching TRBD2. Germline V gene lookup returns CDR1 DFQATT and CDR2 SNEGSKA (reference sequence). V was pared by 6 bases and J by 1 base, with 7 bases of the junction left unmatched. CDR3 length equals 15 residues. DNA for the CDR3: TGCAGTGCCGAGGGACTAGCGGAAAGCCAAGAGACCCAGTACTTC. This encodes CSAEGLAESQETQYF.

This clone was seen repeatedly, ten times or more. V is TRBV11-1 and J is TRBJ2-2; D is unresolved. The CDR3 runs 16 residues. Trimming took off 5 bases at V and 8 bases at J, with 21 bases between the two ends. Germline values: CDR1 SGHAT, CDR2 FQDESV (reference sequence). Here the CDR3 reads CASSIGSGPAEGELFF. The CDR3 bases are TGTGCCAGCAGCATAGGGTCCGGCCCCGCGGAAGGGGAGCTGTTTTTT.

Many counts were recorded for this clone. The CDR3: CASSGTGTDEQYF. The CDR3 bases are TGTGCCAGCAGTGGGACAGGAACCGACGAGCAGTACTTC. The chain carries TRBV2 and TRBJ2-7, with 7 bases aligning to TRBD1. V was pared by 4 bases and J by 5 bases, with 5 bases of the junction left unmatched. Per germline, CDR1 SNHLY and CDR2 FYNNEI. The CDR3 loop spans 13 amino acids.

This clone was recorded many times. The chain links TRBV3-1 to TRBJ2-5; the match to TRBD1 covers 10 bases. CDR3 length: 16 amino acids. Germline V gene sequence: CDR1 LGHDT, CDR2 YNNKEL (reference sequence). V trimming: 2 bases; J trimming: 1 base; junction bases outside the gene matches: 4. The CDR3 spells CASSQKGQGRQETQYF. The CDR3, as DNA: TGTGCCAGCAGCCAAAAGGGACAGGGGCGCCAAGAGACCCAGTACTTC.

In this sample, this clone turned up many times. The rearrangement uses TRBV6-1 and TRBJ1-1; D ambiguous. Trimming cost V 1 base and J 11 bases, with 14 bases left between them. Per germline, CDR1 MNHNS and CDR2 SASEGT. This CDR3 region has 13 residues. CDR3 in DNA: TGTGCCAGCAGTGAAGTGGGGTTAGGTAGCGCTTTCTTT. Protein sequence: CASSEVGLGSAFF.

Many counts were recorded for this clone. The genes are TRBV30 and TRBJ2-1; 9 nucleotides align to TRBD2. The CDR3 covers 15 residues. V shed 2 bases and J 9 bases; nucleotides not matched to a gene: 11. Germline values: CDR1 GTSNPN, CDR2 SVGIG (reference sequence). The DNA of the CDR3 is TGTGCCTGGAGTATAGCGGGAGAAGTCCCAGGTGAGCAGTTCTTC. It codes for CAWSIAGEVPGEQFF.

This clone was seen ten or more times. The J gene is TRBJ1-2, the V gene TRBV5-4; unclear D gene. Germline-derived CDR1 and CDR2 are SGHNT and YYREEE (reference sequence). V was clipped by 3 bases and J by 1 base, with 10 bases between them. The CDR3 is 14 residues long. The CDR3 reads CASSSAGLNYGYTF. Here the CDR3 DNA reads TGTGCCAGCAGCTCGGCAGGCCTTAACTATGGCTACACCTTC.

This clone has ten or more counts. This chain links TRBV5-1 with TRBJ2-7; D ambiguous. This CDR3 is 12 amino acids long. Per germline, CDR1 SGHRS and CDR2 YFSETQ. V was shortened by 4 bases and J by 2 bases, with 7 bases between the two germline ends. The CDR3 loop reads CASSPNTYEQYF. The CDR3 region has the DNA TGCGCCAGCAGCCCTAATACCTACGAGCAGTACTTC. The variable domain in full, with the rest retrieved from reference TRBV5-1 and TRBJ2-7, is KAGVTQTPRYLIKTRGQQVTLSCSPISGHRSVSWYQQTPGQGLQFLFEYFSETQRNKGNFPGRFSGRQFSNSRSEMNVSTLELGDSALYLCASSPNTYEQYFGPGTRLTVT.

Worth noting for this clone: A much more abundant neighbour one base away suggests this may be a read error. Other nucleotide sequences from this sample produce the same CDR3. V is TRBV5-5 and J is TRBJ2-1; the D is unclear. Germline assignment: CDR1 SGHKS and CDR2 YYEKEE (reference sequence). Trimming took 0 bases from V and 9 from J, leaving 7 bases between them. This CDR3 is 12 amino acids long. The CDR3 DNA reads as TGTGCCAGCAGCTTGGCCCTACTTGAGCAGTTCTTC. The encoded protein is CASSLALLEQFF.

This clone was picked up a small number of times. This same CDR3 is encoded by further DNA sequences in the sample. In DNA, the CDR3 is TGTGCCAGCAGTCTAGGAAGTGTTGGATACACCTTC. It is translated as CASSLGSVGYTF. The chain links TRBV28 to TRBJ1-2; the D is unclear. V lost 5 bases and J 11 bases, leaving 15 bases between the germline ends. This CDR3 has 12 amino acids. Germline assignment: CDR1 MDHEN and CDR2 SYDVKM.